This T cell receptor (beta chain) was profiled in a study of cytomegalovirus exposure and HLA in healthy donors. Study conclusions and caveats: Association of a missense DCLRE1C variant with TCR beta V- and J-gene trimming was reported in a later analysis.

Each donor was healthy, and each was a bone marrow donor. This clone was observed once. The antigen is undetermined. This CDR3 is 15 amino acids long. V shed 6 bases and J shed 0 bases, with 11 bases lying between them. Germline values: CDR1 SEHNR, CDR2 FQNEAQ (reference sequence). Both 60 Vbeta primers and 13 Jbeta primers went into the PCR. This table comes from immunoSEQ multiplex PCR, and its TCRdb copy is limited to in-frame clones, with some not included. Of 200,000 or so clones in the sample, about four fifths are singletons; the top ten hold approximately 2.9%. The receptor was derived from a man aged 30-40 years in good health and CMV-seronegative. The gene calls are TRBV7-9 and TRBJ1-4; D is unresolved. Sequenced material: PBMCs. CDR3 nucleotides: TGTGCCAGCAGTTATATCCGTGCAACTAATGAAAAACTGTTTTTT. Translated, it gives CASSYIRATNEKLFF. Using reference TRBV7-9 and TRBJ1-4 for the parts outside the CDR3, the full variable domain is DTGVSQNPRHKITKRGQNVTFRCDPISEHNRLYWYRQTLGQGPEFLTYFQNEAQLEKSRLLSDRFSAERPKGSFSTLEIQRTEQGDSAMYLCASSYIRATNEKLFFGSGTQLSVL.